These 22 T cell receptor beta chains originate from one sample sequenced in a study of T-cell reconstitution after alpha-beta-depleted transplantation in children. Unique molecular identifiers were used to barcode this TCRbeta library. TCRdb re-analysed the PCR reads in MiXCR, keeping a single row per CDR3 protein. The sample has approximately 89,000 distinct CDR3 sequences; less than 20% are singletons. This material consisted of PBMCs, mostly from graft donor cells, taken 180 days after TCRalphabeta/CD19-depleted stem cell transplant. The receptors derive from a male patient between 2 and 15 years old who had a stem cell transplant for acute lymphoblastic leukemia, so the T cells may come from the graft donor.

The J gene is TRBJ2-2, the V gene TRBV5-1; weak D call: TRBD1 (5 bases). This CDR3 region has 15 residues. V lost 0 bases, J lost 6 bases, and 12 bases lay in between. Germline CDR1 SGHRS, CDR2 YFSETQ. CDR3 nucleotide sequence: TGCGCCAGCAGCTTGGTTGCTGGGGCGGCCGGGGAGCTGTTTTTT. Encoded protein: CASSLVAGAAGELFF. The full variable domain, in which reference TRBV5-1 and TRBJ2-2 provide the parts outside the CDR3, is KAGVTQTPRYLIKTRGQQVTLSCSPISGHRSVSWYQQTPGQGLQFLFEYFSETQRNKGNFPGRFSGRQFSNSRSEMNVSTLELGDSALYLCASSLVAGAAGELFFGEGSRLTVL.

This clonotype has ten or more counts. The chain's CDR3 is CASSSPDGVSYEQYF. In nucleotides, the CDR3 is TGCGCCAGCAGCTCCCCGGACGGAGTCTCCTACGAGCAGTACTTC. The V and J genes are TRBV5-1 and TRBJ2-7; no firm D call. CDR3 length equals 15 residues. V was shortened by 3 bases and J by 0 bases, with 13 bases between the two germline ends. Germline V gene sequence: CDR1 SGHRS, CDR2 YFSETQ. The full variable domain, its missing parts supplied by reference TRBV5-1 and TRBJ2-7, is KAGVTQTPRYLIKTRGQQVTLSCSPISGHRSVSWYQQTPGQGLQFLFEYFSETQRNKGNFPGRFSGRQFSNSRSEMNVSTLELGDSALYLCASSSPDGVSYEQYFGPGTRLTVT.

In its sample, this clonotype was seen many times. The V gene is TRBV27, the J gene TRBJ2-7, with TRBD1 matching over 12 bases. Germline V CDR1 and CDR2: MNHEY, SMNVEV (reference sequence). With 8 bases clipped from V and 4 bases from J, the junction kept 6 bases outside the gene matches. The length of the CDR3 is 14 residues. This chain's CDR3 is CASAGTGGKYEQYF. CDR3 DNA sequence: TGTGCCAGCGCCGGGACAGGGGGCAAATACGAGCAGTACTTC.

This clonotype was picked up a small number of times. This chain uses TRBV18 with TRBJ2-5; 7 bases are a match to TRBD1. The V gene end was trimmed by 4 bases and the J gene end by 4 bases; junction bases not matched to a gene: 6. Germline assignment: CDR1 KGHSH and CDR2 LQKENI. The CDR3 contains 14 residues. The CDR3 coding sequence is TGTGCCAGCTCACAAACAGGGGTCGGAGAGACCCAGTACTTC. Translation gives CASSQTGVGETQYF.

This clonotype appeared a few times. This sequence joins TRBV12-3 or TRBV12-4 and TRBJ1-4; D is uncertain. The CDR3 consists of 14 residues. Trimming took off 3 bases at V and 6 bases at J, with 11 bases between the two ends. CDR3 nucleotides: TGTGCCAGCAGTTTCTCGGGAGTAGATGAAAAACTGTTTTTT. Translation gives CASSFSGVDEKLFF.

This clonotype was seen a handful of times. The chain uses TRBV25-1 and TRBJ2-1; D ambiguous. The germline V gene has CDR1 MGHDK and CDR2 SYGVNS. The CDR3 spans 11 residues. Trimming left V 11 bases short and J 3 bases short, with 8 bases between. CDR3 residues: CAVALYNEQFF. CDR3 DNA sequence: TGTGCCGTAGCCCTCTACAATGAGCAGTTCTTC.

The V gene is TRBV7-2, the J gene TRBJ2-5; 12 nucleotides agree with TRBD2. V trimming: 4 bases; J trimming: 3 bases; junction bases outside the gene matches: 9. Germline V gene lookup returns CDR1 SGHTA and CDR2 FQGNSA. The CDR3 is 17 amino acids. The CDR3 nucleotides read TGTGCCAGCAGCTCATTATGGCTAGCGGGGGGGAAAGAGACCCAGTACTTC. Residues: CASSSLWLAGGKETQYF.

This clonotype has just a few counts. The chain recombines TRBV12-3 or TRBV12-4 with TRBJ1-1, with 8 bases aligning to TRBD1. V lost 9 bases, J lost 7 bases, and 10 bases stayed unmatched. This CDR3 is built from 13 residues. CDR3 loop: CASSSDREDEAFF. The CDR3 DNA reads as TGTGCCAGTTCCTCGGACAGGGAAGATGAAGCTTTCTTT.

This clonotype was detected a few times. CDR3 protein: CASSLSPPSYNEQFF. The CDR3 bases are TGTGCCAGCAGCTTGTCCCCTCCCTCCTACAATGAGCAGTTCTTC. The gene calls are TRBV7-2 and TRBJ2-1; no reliable D call. Trimming stripped 3 bases from V and 0 bases from J, with 9 bases between. The CDR3 is made up of 15 amino acids. The germline CDR1 and CDR2 sequences are SGHTA and FQGNSA.

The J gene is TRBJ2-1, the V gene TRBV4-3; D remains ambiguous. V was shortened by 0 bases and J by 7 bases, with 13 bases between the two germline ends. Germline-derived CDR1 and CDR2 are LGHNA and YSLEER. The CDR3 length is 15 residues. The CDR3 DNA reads TGCGCCAGCAGCCAAGAGGTCTATCGGATAAATGAGCAGTTCTTC. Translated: CASSQEVYRINEQFF.

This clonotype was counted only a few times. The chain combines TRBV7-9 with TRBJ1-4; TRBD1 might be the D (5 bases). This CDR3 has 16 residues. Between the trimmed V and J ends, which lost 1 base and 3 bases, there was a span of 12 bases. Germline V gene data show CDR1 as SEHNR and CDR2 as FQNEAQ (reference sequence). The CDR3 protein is CASSLVLGPANEKLFF. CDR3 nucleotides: TGTGCCAGCAGCTTAGTGCTGGGGCCTGCTAATGAAAAACTGTTTTTT.

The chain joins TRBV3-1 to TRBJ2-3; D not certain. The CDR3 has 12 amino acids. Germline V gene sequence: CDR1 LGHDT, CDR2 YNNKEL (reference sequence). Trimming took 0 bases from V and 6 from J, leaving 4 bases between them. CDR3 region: CASSQDRDTQYF. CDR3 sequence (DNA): TGTGCCAGCAGCCAAGACAGGGATACGCAGTATTTT.

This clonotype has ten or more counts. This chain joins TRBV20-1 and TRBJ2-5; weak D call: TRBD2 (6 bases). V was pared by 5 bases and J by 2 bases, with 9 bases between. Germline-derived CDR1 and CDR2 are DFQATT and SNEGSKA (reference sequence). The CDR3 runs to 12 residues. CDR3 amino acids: CSAGTVQETQYF. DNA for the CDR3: TGCAGTGCTGGGACTGTTCAAGAGACCCAGTACTTC.

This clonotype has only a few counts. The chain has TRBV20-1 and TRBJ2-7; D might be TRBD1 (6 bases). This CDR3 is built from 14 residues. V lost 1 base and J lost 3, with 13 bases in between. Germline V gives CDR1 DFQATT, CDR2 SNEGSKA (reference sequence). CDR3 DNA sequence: TGCAGTGCTAGAGTTCCCGGACAGATCTACGAGCAGTACTTC. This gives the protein CSARVPGQIYEQYF.

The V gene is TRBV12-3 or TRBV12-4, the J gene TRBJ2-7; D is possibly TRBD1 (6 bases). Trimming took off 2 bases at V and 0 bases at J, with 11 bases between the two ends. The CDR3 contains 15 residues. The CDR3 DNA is TGTGCCAGCAGTTTACGGCAGGGGACCTCCTACGAGCAGTACTTC. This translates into CASSLRQGTSYEQYF.

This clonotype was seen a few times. DNA of the CDR3: TGTGCCAGCAGCCCAACAGAGGTAGCCAAAAACATTCAGTACTTC. This gives the protein CASSPTEVAKNIQYF. The chain couples TRBV7-2 to TRBJ2-4; D is undetermined. Germline values: CDR1 SGHTA, CDR2 FQGNSA. The CDR3 consists of 15 residues. V was clipped by 5 bases and J by 0 bases, with 11 bases between them.

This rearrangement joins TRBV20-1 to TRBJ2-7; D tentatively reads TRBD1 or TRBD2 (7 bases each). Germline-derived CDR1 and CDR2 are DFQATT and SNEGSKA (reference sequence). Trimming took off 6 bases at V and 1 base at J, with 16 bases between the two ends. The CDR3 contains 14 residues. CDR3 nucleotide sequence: TGCAGTGCCCCGTGGGGGGGACAGTCCTACGAGCAGTACTTC. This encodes CSAPWGGQSYEQYF.

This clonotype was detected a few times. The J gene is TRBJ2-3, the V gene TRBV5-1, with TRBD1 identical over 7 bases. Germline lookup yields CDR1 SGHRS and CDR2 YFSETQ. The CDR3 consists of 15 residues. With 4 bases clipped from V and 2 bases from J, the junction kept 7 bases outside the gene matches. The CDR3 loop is CASSHPGQNTDTQYF. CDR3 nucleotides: TGCGCCAGCAGCCACCCGGGACAGAACACAGATACGCAGTATTTT.

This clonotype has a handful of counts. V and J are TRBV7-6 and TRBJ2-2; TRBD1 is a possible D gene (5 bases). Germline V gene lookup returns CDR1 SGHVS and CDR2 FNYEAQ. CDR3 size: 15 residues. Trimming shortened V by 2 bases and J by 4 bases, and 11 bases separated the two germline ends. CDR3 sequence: CASSLRTPGTGELFF. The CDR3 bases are TGTGCCAGCAGCTTAAGGACACCCGGCACCGGGGAGCTGTTTTTT.

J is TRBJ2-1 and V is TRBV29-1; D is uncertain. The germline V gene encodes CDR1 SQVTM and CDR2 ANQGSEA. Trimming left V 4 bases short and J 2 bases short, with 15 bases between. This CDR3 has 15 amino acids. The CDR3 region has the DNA TGCAGCGTTGTGGGTAGGCTATCCCCCTACAATGAGCAGTTCTTC. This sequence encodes CSVVGRLSPYNEQFF.

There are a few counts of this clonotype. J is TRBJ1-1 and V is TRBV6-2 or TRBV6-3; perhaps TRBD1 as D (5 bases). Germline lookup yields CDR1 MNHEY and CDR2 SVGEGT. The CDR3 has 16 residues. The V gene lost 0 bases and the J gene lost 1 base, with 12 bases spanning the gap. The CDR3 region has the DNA TGTGCCAGCAGTTACTCCTTGGCAGGGCCGAACACTGAAGCTTTCTTT. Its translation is CASSYSLAGPNTEAFF.

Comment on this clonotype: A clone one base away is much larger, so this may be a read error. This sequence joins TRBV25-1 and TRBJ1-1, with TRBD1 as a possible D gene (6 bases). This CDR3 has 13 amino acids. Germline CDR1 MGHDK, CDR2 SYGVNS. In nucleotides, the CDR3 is TGTGCCAGCAGTGAAGGACAGAACTCTGAAGCTTTCTTT. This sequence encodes CASSEGQNSEAFF. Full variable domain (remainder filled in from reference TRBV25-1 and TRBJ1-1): EADIYQTPRYLVIGTGKKITLECSQTMGHDKMYWYQQDPGMELHLIHYSYGVNSTEKGDLSSESTVSRIRTEHFPLTLESARPSHTSQYLCASSEGQNSEAFFGQGTRLTVV.